These T cell receptor beta chains were read from a single sample in a study of T cell changes during pregnancy in multiple sclerosis. The assay was immunoSEQ multiplex PCR, and TCRdb's table has in-frame clones only and misses some. This table holds over 50,000 clones, approximately 90% found once. The sample consisted of peripheral blood, taken in the first trimester of pregnancy. These receptors were collected from a female donor in good health, enrolled as a control in a pregnancy study. CDR3s include the opening cysteine and the closing phenylalanine or tryptophan. D genes are given only for firm matches. The listing skips clone size in some rows; elsewhere it reads once, few, many or a size class.

>TRBV11-2|NA|NA|TRBJ1-2
TGTGCCAGCAGCTGGGGGGGTGGCTACACCTTC
CASSWGGGYTF
>TRBV21-1|NA|NA|TRBJ1-4
TGTGCCACCAAGACAGGGTTAAAAGAGGGTGTTGAAAAACTGTTTTTT
CATKTGLKEGVEKLFF
>TRBV13|NA|TRBD2|TRBJ2-1
TGTGCCAGCAGCACGGCCCCCAGCGGGAGTGGGAATGAGCAGTTCTTC
CASSTAPSGSGNEQFF
>TRBV7-9|NA|TRBD2|TRBJ2-1
TGTGCCAGCAGCTTAGGTAGCGGGTACAATGAGCAGTTCTTC
CASSLGSGYNEQFF
>TRBV18|few|TRBD1|TRBJ1-1
TGTGCCAGCTCACCACAGGGGGCTGGAGCTTTCTTT
CASSPQGAGAFF
>TRBV6-4|NA|TRBD2|TRBJ2-2
TGTGCCAGCAGTGACTCGGATAGCGGGGCCGGGGAGCTGTTTTTT
CASSDSDSGAGELFF
>TRBV29-1|NA|NA|TRBJ2-1
TGCAGCGTTGAAGACGGGCCGGGGTTCCTGTCCTACAATGAGCAGTTCTTC
CSVEDGPGFLSYNEQFF
>TRBV5-1|NA|NA|TRBJ2-7
TGCGCCAGCAGCTTTAAAGGGCCGGGGGAGCAGTACTTC
CASSFKGPGEQYF
>TRBV5-8|NA|TRBD1|TRBJ1-5
TGTGCCAGCAGCATAGGACAGGGGAATCAGCCCCAGCATTTT
CASSIGQGNQPQHF
>TRBV6-1|once|TRBD2|TRBJ2-1
TGTGCCAGCAGGGTCACTAGCGGGGCGTACAATGAGCAGTTCTTC
CASRVTSGAYNEQFF
>TRBV30|NA|TRBD1|TRBJ1-1
TGTGCCTGGAGTGTCCGTTTAGGGACAGGGGTAAACCGGCCCAAGCATTCTGAAGCTTTCTTT
CAWSVRLGTGVNRPKHSEAFF
>TRBV6-5|NA|NA|TRBJ1-2
TGTGCCAGCAGTTATGGTAGCGAATCCCCCAACACCTTC
CASSYGSESPNTF
>TRBV2|few|NA|TRBJ1-1
TGTGCCAGCAGTGATGGACTAGTCGCTTTCTTT
CASSDGLVAFF
>TRBV2|once|TRBD2|TRBJ2-2
TGTGCCACTAGAACTAGCGGGGGGGCCTGGGCTGGGGAGCTGTTTTTT
CATRTSGGAWAGELFF
>TRBV6-4|NA|NA|TRBJ2-3
TGTGCCAGCTCAAGAAGTAGCCCGGGGGTAGATACGCAGTATTTT
CASSRSSPGVDTQYF
>TRBV11-2|NA|TRBD1|TRBJ1-1
TGTGCCAGCAGCTTAGCCCGGACAGGGAGCACTGAAGCTTTCTTT
CASSLARTGSTEAFF
>TRBV2|NA|TRBD1|TRBJ1-2
TGTGCCAGCACCCCCGGGACAGGGGGCTTTTTGGACTATGGCTACACCTTC
CASTPGTGGFLDYGYTF
>TRBV29-1|NA|TRBD2|TRBJ2-3
TGCAGCGCCACGGGGGGGAGTGGGGCAGATACGCAGTATTTT
CSATGGSGADTQYF
>TRBV5-4|once|NA|TRBJ2-1
TGTGCCAGCAGCTGGAAGGGGCGTAGAGAAGAGGAGCAGTTCTTC
CASSWKGRREEEQFF
>TRBV29-1|NA|NA|TRBJ2-7
TGCAGCGTTGATGGGCAGGGCGAGCAGTACTTC
CSVDGQGEQYF
>TRBV5-1|NA|NA|TRBJ1-2
TGCGCCAGCAGCTTGGGAGCCACCGGTACTAACTATGGCTACACCTTC
CASSLGATGTNYGYTF
>TRBV7-2|NA|TRBD1|TRBJ1-5
TGTGCCAGCAGCTCGGGACAGGGGAGTCAGCCCCAGCATTTT
CASSSGQGSQPQHF
>TRBV15|NA|TRBD1|TRBJ1-3
TGTGCCACCAGCATAGCGGGACAGGGCCTCTCTGGAAACACCATATATTTT
CATSIAGQGLSGNTIYF
>TRBV2|NA|NA|TRBJ2-6
TGTGCCAGCAGTGGTTGGGCGTTCTCTGGGGCCAACGTCCTGACTTTC
CASSGWAFSGANVLTF
>TRBV15|once|NA|TRBJ2-4
TGTGCCACCGCTCAGGCCAGGGGAAACATTCAGTACTTC
CATAQARGNIQYF
>TRBV6-1|NA|NA|TRBJ2-6
TGTGCCAGCAGTGAGGCAGGGTTTGGTGGGGCCAACGTCCTGACTTTC
CASSEAGFGGANVLTF
>TRBV5-4|once|TRBD1|TRBJ2-5
TGTGCCACCCTGGACAGGGGGTCGGAGACCCAGTACTTC
CATLDRGSETQYF
>TRBV4-1|once|NA|TRBJ2-1
TGCGCCAGCAGCCTGACTAGTTCTGCGAGCTCCTACAATGAGCAGTTCTTC
CASSLTSSASSYNEQFF
>TRBV14|NA|NA|TRBJ1-3
TGTGCCAGCAGCCAAGATATGCCAGGGTGGGGAAACACCATATATTTT
CASSQDMPGWGNTIYF
>TRBV29-1|few|NA|TRBJ1-1
TGCAGCGTCCAGTTGAACACTGAAGCTTTCTTT
CSVQLNTEAFF
>TRBV10-1|NA|NA|TRBJ2-7
TGCGCCAGCAGACCCGACGGTTCGGTAGGGGGTAGGCACGAGCAGTACTTC
CASRPDGSVGGRHEQYF
>TRBV28|NA|NA|TRBJ2-5
TGTGCCAGCAGTGTCAGTCAAGAGACCCAGTACTTC
CASSVSQETQYF
>TRBV5-1|NA|NA|TRBJ2-5
TGCGCCAGCAGCCCCGGAGAGTACCAAGAGACCCAGTACTTC
CASSPGEYQETQYF
>TRBV6-1|NA|TRBD1|TRBJ1-2
TGTGCCAGCAGTGAAACTACAGGGGCGGACTATGGCTACACCTTC
CASSETTGADYGYTF
>TRBV7-2|NA|TRBD2|TRBJ2-7
TGTGCCAGCAGCTTAAGGCGGGGGGCGTCCTACGAGCAGTACTTC
CASSLRRGASYEQYF
>TRBV5-6|NA|NA|TRBJ1-3
TGTGCCAGCAGCTCTCCGACGGGCTCTGGAAACACCATATATTTT
CASSSPTGSGNTIYF
>TRBV7-9|NA|TRBD1|TRBJ2-6
TGTGCCAGCAGCTTGGGACAGGGGGCCAACGTCCTGACTTTC
CASSLGQGANVLTF
>TRBV5-4|NA|TRBD1|TRBJ1-6
TGTGCCAGCAGCCTGTGGACAGGGAATTCACCCCTCCACTTT
CASSLWTGNSPLHF
>TRBV6-1|NA|NA|TRBJ2-3
TGTGCCAGCACCAACCAGGGCCTTGGTGGGGATACGCAGTATTTT
CASTNQGLGGDTQYF
>TRBV2|once|NA|TRBJ1-5
TGTGCCGGCAGTGAGACAGCGGGTCCCCAGCATTTT
CAGSETAGPQHF
>TRBV6-1|NA|NA|TRBJ2-5
TGTGCCAGCATTGGGCCTCAAGAGACCCAGTACTTC
CASIGPQETQYF
>TRBV4-2|NA|TRBD1|TRBJ2-5
TGTGCCAGCAGCCCACTCATGACAGGGGCGGGGGAGACCCAGTACTTC
CASSPLMTGAGETQYF
>TRBV7-2|many|TRBD1|TRBJ1-5
TGTGCCAGCAGCCCCTCAGGGGGAAATCAGCCCCAGCATTTT
CASSPSGGNQPQHF
>TRBV4-1|NA|NA|TRBJ2-3
TGCGCCAGCAGCCATCCCCAACCCACCGGGAACCACACAGATACGCAGTATTTT
CASSHPQPTGNHTDTQYF
>TRBV7-9|NA|NA|TRBJ1-2
TGTGCCAGCAGCTTGGCGGGGACGGCCTATGGGTTTAACTATGGCTACACCTTC
CASSLAGTAYGFNYGYTF
>TRBV5-1|NA|NA|TRBJ1-1
TGCGCCAGCAGCTTGGCTTCACAGAACACTGAAGCTTTCTTT
CASSLASQNTEAFF
>TRBV27|NA|NA|TRBJ2-5
TGTGCCAGCAAGGGTAGAGGGGGGGGCGGTGAGACCCAGTACTTC
CASKGRGGGGETQYF
>TRBV4-2|NA|NA|TRBJ2-4
TGTGCCAGCAGCGAAGGGGGGCAGGGGACCAAAAACATTCAGTACTTC
CASSEGGQGTKNIQYF
>TRBV7-9|NA|NA|TRBJ2-7
TGTGCCAGCAGATTCGACGCGGAGGGGTACGAGCAGTACTTC
CASRFDAEGYEQYF
>TRBV6-6|NA|TRBD1|TRBJ1-3
TGTGCCAGCAGTGGGACAGCCTCTGGAAACACCATATATTTT
CASSGTASGNTIYF
>TRBV4-1|NA|NA|TRBJ1-2
TGCGCCAGCAGCCAAGATGGGACTAGGGGGGCTGGCTACACCTTC
CASSQDGTRGAGYTF
>TRBV4-2|NA|TRBD2|TRBJ2-1
TGTGCCAGCAGCCAAGCTAGCGGGGAGGACAATGAGCAGTTCTTC
CASSQASGEDNEQFF
>TRBV5-1|NA|NA|TRBJ2-3
TGCGCCAGCAGTCAGGCGGAGGACACAGATACGCAGTATTTT
CASSQAEDTDTQYF
>TRBV30|NA|NA|TRBJ1-1
TGTGCCTGGAGTCCTTCCAACAGGAAGAACACTGAAGCTTTCTTT
CAWSPSNRKNTEAFF
>TRBV7-2|NA|TRBD1|TRBJ1-1
TGTGCCAGCAGCCGATACCCTCCCTGGACAGGGGTGAACACTGAAGCTTTCTTT
CASSRYPPWTGVNTEAFF
>TRBV5-5|NA|TRBD2|TRBJ2-5
TGTGCCAGCAGCTTGGGCGGGGGGGCCGCGGAGACCCAGTACTTC
CASSLGGGAAETQYF
>TRBV7-9|NA|NA|TRBJ2-3
TGTGCCAGCAGCTTAGGGGACACGGAGGTTACAGATACGCAGTATTTT
CASSLGDTEVTDTQYF
>TRBV11-2|NA|TRBD1|TRBJ2-7
TGTGCCAGCAGCTTAGATCGGGGACAGGGCTCCTACGAGCAGTACTTC
CASSLDRGQGSYEQYF
>TRBV27|NA|TRBD2|TRBJ2-7
TGTGCCAGCAGGGAGACTAGCGGGATAATAGGCGAGCAGTACTTC
CASRETSGIIGEQYF
>TRBV10-3|NA|NA|TRBJ1-2
TGTGCCATCAGTGAGTCCCGGGTTGAGATATATGGCTACACCTTC
CAISESRVEIYGYTF